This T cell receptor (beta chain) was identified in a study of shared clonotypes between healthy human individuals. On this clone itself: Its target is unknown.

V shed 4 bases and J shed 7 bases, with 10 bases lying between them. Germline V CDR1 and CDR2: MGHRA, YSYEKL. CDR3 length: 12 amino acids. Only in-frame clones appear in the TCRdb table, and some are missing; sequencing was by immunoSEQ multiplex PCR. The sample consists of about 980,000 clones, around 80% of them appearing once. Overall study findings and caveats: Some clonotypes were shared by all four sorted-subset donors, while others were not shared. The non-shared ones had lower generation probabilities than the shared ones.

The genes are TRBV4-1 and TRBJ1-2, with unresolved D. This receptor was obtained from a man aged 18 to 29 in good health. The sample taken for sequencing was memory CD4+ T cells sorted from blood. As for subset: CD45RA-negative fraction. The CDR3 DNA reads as TGCGCCAGCAGCCGAGAGAAGGGTGGCTACACCTTC. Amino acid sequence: CASSREKGGYTF.